Below are 3 T cell receptor beta chains sequenced from a single sample in a study of T-cell reconstitution after alpha-beta-depleted transplantation in children. The TCRbeta library incorporated unique molecular identifiers. TCRdb recomputed calls from the PCR reads with MiXCR, one row per CDR3 protein. The sample has about 980,000 distinct CDR3 sequences, under 30% seen once. The sequencing here drew on PBMCs, mostly from graft donor cells, taken 360 days after TCRalphabeta/CD19-depleted stem cell transplant. The receptors shown here come from a boy younger than two who had a stem cell transplant for SCID, so the T cells may come from the graft donor.

The chain is built from TRBV11-2 and TRBJ2-3; a weak D match, TRBD1 (5 bases). CDR3 length: 15 residues. Germline V gene sequence: CDR1 SGHAT, CDR2 FQNNGV. V was clipped by 5 bases and J by 2 bases, with 14 bases between them. The CDR3: CASSHSGQTTDTQYF. As DNA, the CDR3 is TGTGCCAGCAGCCACTCAGGACAAACCACAGATACGCAGTATTTT.

This clonotype was observed a few times. The chain couples TRBV12-3 or TRBV12-4 to TRBJ1-2; tentative D call: TRBD1 (5 bases). The V and J ends lost 6 bases and 3 bases respectively, with 14 bases between them. The CDR3 covers 14 residues. CDR3 sequence (DNA): TGTGCCAGCAGCACCATGTCAGGGTACTATGGCTACACCTTC. Translated, it gives CASSTMSGYYGYTF.

This clonotype was counted only a few times. The V gene is TRBV10-2, the J gene TRBJ2-7, with D perhaps matching TRBD1 (6 bases). In germline, CDR1 is WSHSY, CDR2 SAAADI. Trimming stripped 4 bases from V and 7 bases from J, with 14 bases between. The CDR3 runs 13 residues. The CDR3: CASSGDRTREQYF. Written as DNA, the CDR3 is TGCGCCAGCAGTGGTGACAGGACAAGGGAGCAGTACTTC.